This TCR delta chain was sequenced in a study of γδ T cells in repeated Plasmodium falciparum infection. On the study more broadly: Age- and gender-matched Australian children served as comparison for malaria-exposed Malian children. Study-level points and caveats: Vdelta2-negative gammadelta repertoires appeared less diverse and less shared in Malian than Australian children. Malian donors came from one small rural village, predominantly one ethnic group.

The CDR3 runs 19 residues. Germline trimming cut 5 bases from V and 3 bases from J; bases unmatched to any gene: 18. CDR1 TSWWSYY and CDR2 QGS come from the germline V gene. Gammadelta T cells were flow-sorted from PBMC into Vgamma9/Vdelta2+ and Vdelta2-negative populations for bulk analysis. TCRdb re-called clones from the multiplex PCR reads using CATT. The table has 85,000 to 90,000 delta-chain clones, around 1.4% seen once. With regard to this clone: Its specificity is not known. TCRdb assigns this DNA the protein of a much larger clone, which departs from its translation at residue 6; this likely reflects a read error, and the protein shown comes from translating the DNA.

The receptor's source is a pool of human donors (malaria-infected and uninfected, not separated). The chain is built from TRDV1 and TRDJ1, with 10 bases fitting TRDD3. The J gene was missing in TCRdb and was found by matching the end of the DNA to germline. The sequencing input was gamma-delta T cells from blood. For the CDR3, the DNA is TGTGCTCTTGGGTACGATCTACGGCGGGGGATACGTGTTTCCGATAAACTCATCTTT. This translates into CALGYDLRRGIRVSDKLIF.